This T cell receptor (beta chain) was profiled in a study of lymphopenia after photon versus proton radiotherapy. The study's findings and limits: Relative stability marked proton patients; photon patients lost diversity and naive cells. Oligoclonal CD8+ Temra expansion after nadir drove photon patients' diversity drop.

A remark on this clone: No antigen is known for it.

Method: immunoSEQ multiplex PCR; TCRdb's copy keeps in-frame clones and lacks some. This table has approximately 170,000 clones, approximately 86% appearing once. Germline V gene lookup returns CDR1 WSHSY and CDR2 SAAADI. The V and J ends lost 3 bases and 5 bases, in that order; junction bases with no gene match: 11. This CDR3 has 17 amino acids. Sequenced here: peripheral blood, sampled from a patient treated with photon-based radiotherapy. The source of this sequence is a man aged 50 to 59 with gastric cancer. The chain is built from TRBV10-2 and TRBJ2-2, with 8 positions matching TRBD2. CDR3 bases: TGCGCCAGCAGTGATATATACGGGAGGGCCCCGACCGGGGAGCTGTTTTTT. Its protein is CASSDIYGRAPTGELFF.